The subject of this entry is one T cell receptor (beta chain). Its recognized antigen is unknown. Base qualities were left out, and no much larger clone turns up one base away. The sample originates from a study of blood T cells in healthy people across ages (dated by TCRdb to about 2015). Regarding the study in general: In model experiments, roughly one uniquely barcoded TCR beta cDNA molecule per two T cells was captured by template switching. Donors were grouped into four age groups: young (average approximately 16 years), middle-aged (roughly 37), aged (around 60) and long-lived (roughly 80). Two additional independent replicas of 1 million unique cDNA reads from the same blood draw were analyzed for two donors (one aged 18 to 30 and one aged 80 or older). The study measured age-related changes in TCR beta repertoire diversity using deep sequencing normalized with unique cDNA molecular identifiers. To avoid experimental bias, donors of different ages were distributed randomly across sequencing lanes.

The donors were 40 or so Caucasian individuals from Russia, aged roughly 6 to 90 years, who were systemically healthy. Each donor gave approximately 9.3 milliliters of peripheral blood, collected into EDTA-treated Vacutainer tubes. Ficoll-Paque density-gradient centrifugation was used to isolate PBMCs, with at least 6.5 million obtained per sample. Trizol reagent was used to extract total RNA from PBMCs, with at least 6 micrograms per sample. For every donor, flow cytometry on a PBMC aliquot measured the percentage of naive CD45RAhigh/CD27high T cells. What the study reported, not specific to this receptor: As age increased, observed TCR beta diversity per million T cells dropped in a roughly linear way, and a significant reduction was already evident by age about 40. Estimates of total diversity based on one million sequenced T cells were considered lower bounds and underestimates. Compared with the aged group, the long-lived group had more naive CD4+ T cells, fewer expanded clones and increased TCR diversity, a pattern suggesting age selection. Conclusive comparison of naive and antigen-experienced compartments was prevented by the profiling of bulk unsorted PBMCs. The percentage of naive T cells measured by flow cytometry correlated strongly with observed TCR beta diversity. Because donor CMV infection status was unknown, age-related changes in expanded clonotypes were potentially confounded.

Preparation of the library involved 5' RACE. Instrument on record: Illumina HiSeq 2500. The second PCR ran for roughly 7 to 11 cycles and used a J-beta primer mix along with a sample-barcoded 5' primer. Each TCR beta cDNA molecule received a unique molecular identifier from a template-switch 5' adaptor carrying 12 random nucleotides. At least 2.5 million CDR3-containing paired-end reads were obtained from each sample. First-strand cDNA synthesis was performed from all RNA using the Mint cDNA synthesis kit, with priming by a TRBC-specific oligonucleotide. After uracil-DNA glycosylase treatment, a first 18-cycle PCR used universal primers M1SS and BC2_uni_R on all cDNA. On the authors' methods: Normalization of each sample was performed by random selection of 1 million high-quality reads, each carrying a distinct molecular identifier. Reads with shared molecular identifiers were discarded instead of being binned into consensus sequences. CDR3 identification, clonotype clustering and error correction used MiTCR with a Q25 quality threshold and the strictest error-elimination algorithm. A nonparametric unseen species model with Euler transformation was used to estimate lower-bound total TCR beta diversity. TCRdb reanalyzed the raw reads on its own, using fastp at Q25 for trimming and MiXCR for clone calling, and kept in-frame beta chains. Each entry is one CDR3 protein sequence, shown with its most common DNA and genes. TCRdb, rather than the study authors, made the V and J calls. The table for this sample lists about 1,500,000 distinct CDR3 sequences; 40% to 50% of them were counted only once. The ten top clones hold approximately 7.9% of the sample.

Clipping removes 5 bases from V and 8 bases from J, with 13 as the unmatched junction base count. From a lookup of the germline V gene, CDR1 and CDR2 are MNHEY and SVGAGI. The CDR3 has 15 amino acids, counting the end cysteine and phenylalanine. The only DNA kept is the CDR3, 45 bases in frame from the first base. The chain is encoded by TRBV6-5 joined to TRBJ2-3, with 7 middle bases fitting TRBD2. Sequencing used blood. The receptor's source is a young woman in good health. The bases read TGTGCCAGCAGTCCCGACTTGAGCGGGATAGGTACGCAGTATTTT. It specifies CASSPDLSGIGTQYF.